This T cell receptor beta chain was profiled in a study of T cell responses to AZD1222 COVID-19 vaccine. The germline V gene encodes CDR1 GTSNPN and CDR2 SVGIG (reference sequence). The CDR3 consists of 14 residues. Trimming removed 2 bases from V and 6 bases from J, with 15 bases in between. Some clones are missing from TCRdb's copy, which holds only in-frame ones; the method was immunoSEQ multiplex PCR. The sample includes 100,000 to 150,000 clones, around 90% of them seen just once. The clonotype comes from an adult in good health. Sample: peripheral blood, taken on day 0 of AZD1222 vaccination. The V and J genes are TRBV30 and TRBJ2-3, with D possibly matching TRBD2 (5 bases). The CDR3: CAWSRTPRADTQYF. CDR3 DNA sequence: TGTGCCTGGAGTAGGACTCCCCGGGCGGATACGCAGTATTTT.